This TCR beta chain was recovered during a study of regulatory T cells in long-lasting Graves disease. General observations from the study: Relative to newly diagnosed Graves' patients, persistent ones had lower TCR diversity. Favoring TRBV28, TRBJ1-2 and TRBJ2-5 was a feature seen in persistent disease.

The V end lost 0 bases, the J end lost 1 base, and 9 bases lay between the germline ends. This CDR3 is 15 amino acids long. The germline gives CDR1 LNHNV, CDR2 YYDKDF (reference sequence). This clonotype was counted many times. What it binds is unknown. Both iRepertoire HTBI primers and Arm-PCR of CDR3 regions were used to build the TCR beta libraries. A single record per CDR3 protein comes from TCRdb applying MiXCR to the multiplex PCR reads. This sample has around 460,000 distinct CDR3 sequences, with 20% to 25% found just once. Time point in this sample: persistent/refractory GD, antithyroid drugs over 5 years with positive TRAb. Scientists built the TCR library using RNA that was extracted from PBMCs.

V is TRBV15 and J is TRBJ1-1, with D tentatively TRBD1 (6 bases). The sample consisted of peripheral blood mononuclear cells (PBMCs), taken when the disease was refractory, from a patient treated with antithyroid drugs. The source of this sequence is a female donor with Graves disease. This CDR3 reads CATSREHRENTEAFF. In nucleotides, the CDR3 is TGTGCCACCAGCAGAGAGCACAGGGAGAACACTGAAGCTTTCTTT.